This T cell receptor beta chain was sequenced for a study of Ad26.COV2.S vaccination and SARS-CoV-2 variants. The treatment denotes: around 19 received Ad26.COV2.S at low or high dose, single or two shots; about five received placebo; per-sample allocation not given. The study sampled participants on day 63 after the first vaccine or placebo injection. Sequencing used immunoSEQ multiplex PCR; TCRdb keeps in-frame clones, though not all of them. Here the sample spans about 460,000 clones, roughly nine tenths being singletons. In its sample, this clone was seen once. The sample was peripheral blood, taken in a trial of Ad26.COV2.S vaccine versus placebo. This sequence was found in a person between 18 and 60 years old who received the Ad26.COV2.S COVID-19 vaccine or a placebo.

CDR3 region: CATSREEQGENTF. CDR3 bases: TGTGCCACCAGCAGAGAGGAACAGGGAGAGAACACCTTC. This chain joins TRBV15 and TRBJ1-2, with a tentative D call TRBD1 (6 bases). This CDR3 spans 13 amino acids. Per germline, CDR1 LNHNV and CDR2 YYDKDF (reference sequence). Trimming removed 0 bases from V and 12 bases from J, with 14 bases in between.